This record covers a single T cell receptor beta chain. Antigen unknown. Documented time point: newly diagnosed GD, antithyroid drugs for less than 3 months. From PBMCs, RNA was extracted and then used to make the TCR library. This sample was included in a study of regulatory T cells in long-lasting Graves disease. The study, taken as a whole, reports: Persistent cases of Graves' showed reduced TCR diversity relative to newly diagnosed patients.

With iRepertoire HTBI primers and Arm-PCR of CDR3 regions, TCR beta libraries were built. TCRdb independently ran MiXCR on the multiplex PCR reads; one entry per CDR3 protein. The table includes some 400,000 distinct CDR3 sequences, around 14% detected once. This CDR3 is 14 amino acids long. CDR1 and CDR2 (germline): ENHRY, SYGVKD. The V gene lost 5 bases and the J gene lost 1 base, with 9 bases spanning the gap. In addition, the sample was reused for a study of T cells in Graves' hyperthyroidism and ophthalmopathy.

The receptor was derived from a woman younger than 45 with Graves disease. The chain carries TRBV10-3 and TRBJ2-1, with D possibly being TRBD2 (6 bases). The sample consisted of peripheral blood mononuclear cells (PBMCs), taken at new diagnosis, from a patient treated with antithyroid drugs. This CDR3 is CAISTGVSYNEQFF. The DNA for the CDR3 is TGTGCCATCAGTACGGGAGTGTCCTACAATGAGCAGTTCTTC.